A single T cell receptor (beta chain) is shown here with its context. Original processing methods: Amplification from reference gene primers served as the basis for estimated nucleated cell counts. Using immunoSEQ multiplex PCR, the repertoire was profiled, and TCRdb retains in-frame clones only, with some absent. The DNA gave D and trimming, while V, J and clone size come from that table. The sample lists some 210,000 clones, approximately 88% occurring once. The sample originates from a study of blood T cell repertoires in COVID-19. The overall study: Spain, Italy and the United States supplied samples that represented acute and convalescent COVID-19. T cells, B-cell-depleted T cells, or PBMCs provided the cDNA or gDNA that served as material.

CDR3 size: 16 residues. V was shortened by 4 bases and J by 8 bases, with 20 bases between the two germline ends. CDR1 SGHAT and CDR2 FQNNGV come from the germline V gene. Material for sequencing was peripheral blood. The sequence came from a man in his 60s who had recovered from COVID-19. J is TRBJ1-4 and V is TRBV11-2, with D possibly matching TRBD1 (5 bases). CDR3 in amino acids: CASSSYRDGRKEKLFF. DNA of the CDR3: TGTGCCAGCAGCTCCTACCGGGACGGGAGAAAGGAAAAACTGTTTTTT.